This T cell receptor (beta chain) originates from a study of T cells in Graves' hyperthyroidism and ophthalmopathy. Findings of the study overall: Blood also held most thyroid clonotypes expanded beyond 0.001. The model forecast ophthalmopathy, anticipating it by a median about 7 months before onset.

This clonotype was seen a few times. The antigen is undetermined. Regions amplified from RNA transcripts were the TCR beta CDR3 regions. TCR CDR3 underwent first-round RT-PCR with the HTBI primer set. From the multiplex PCR reads, TCRdb called clonotypes with MiXCR, one entry per CDR3 protein. The sample yields approximately 300,000 distinct CDR3 sequences, roughly 19% seen once. The study included ophthalmopathy patients with Clinical Activity Score at least 3, NOSPECS grade at least 4 and duration under 3 months. The PBMCs had their origin in about 9.7 ml of fresh peripheral blood. J lost 7 bases, V lost 5 bases, and 5 bases had no gene match. The V gene's germline CDR1 is PRHDT and CDR2 FYEKMQ (reference sequence). The length of the CDR3 is 13 residues.

The TCR was taken from a man aged 50 to 59 with Graves' ophthalmopathy. The gene calls are TRBV13 and TRBJ1-3, with 7 bases that match TRBD1. Sequencing input: blood. CDR3: CASSHAGGNTIYF. The CDR3 DNA sequence: TGTGCCAGCAGCCATGCAGGGGGGAACACCATATATTTT.